This T cell receptor beta chain originates from a study of T cells after yellow fever vaccination. Overall study results and limits: Booster samples showed a return of most primary-vaccination clones (roughly 96% CD4, approximately 85% CD8). A minor fraction of clonotypes spanned both CD4 and CD8 compartments. Weaker overall was a secondary response that nonetheless peaked faster, on day 5 versus 15.

This clonotype has just a few counts. Its antigen is unknown. The TCR cDNA carried a universal primer site and UMIs from 5'RACE template switching. TCRdb redid the calling of the 5' RACE reads with MiXCR, one entry per CDR3 protein. The table includes roughly 180,000 distinct CDR3 sequences, about 6% detected once. The ends were cut back, 4 bases at V and 0 bases at J, with 9 bases in the middle. This CDR3 is built from 13 residues. In germline, CDR1 is DFQATT, CDR2 SNEGSKA (reference sequence). The chain combines TRBV20-1 with TRBJ1-1; D unclear. Sequenced material: CD4+ T cells sorted from PBMCs, taken on the day of the first yellow fever vaccination. The receptor was isolated from a young man who received the YFV17D yellow fever vaccine. CDR3 residues: CSATAQLNTEAFF. CDR3 sequence (DNA): TGCAGTGCTACTGCTCAGTTGAACACTGAAGCTTTCTTT.